This entry lists 17 T cell receptor beta chains sequenced from one sample in a study of T cell responses to AZD1222 COVID-19 vaccine. The protocol was immunoSEQ multiplex PCR, while the TCRdb copy is restricted to in-frame clones and leaves out a portion. The sample holds about 70,000 clones; around 85% are singletons and the top ten take around 20%. Sequencing was performed on peripheral blood, taken on day 0 of AZD1222 vaccination. The receptors derive from an adult in good health.

This chain joins TRBV6-5 and TRBJ1-4; tentative D call: TRBD1 (5 bases). The germline V gene encodes CDR1 MNHEY and CDR2 SVGAGI. Trimming cost V 5 bases and J 13 bases, with 17 bases left between them. The CDR3 is made up of 13 amino acids. CDR3 nucleotide sequence: TGTGCCAGCAGTCCGGGAACTAAGGGGTTACTGTTTTTT. It encodes CASSPGTKGLLFF.

The chain has TRBV3-1 (or the pseudogene TRBV3-2) and TRBJ2-7; no reliable D call. In germline, CDR1 is LGHDT, CDR2 YNNKEL (reference sequence). Trimming took 2 bases from V and 4 from J, leaving 12 bases between them. The CDR3 spans 14 residues. CDR3 in amino acids: CASSQFMGPYEQYF. The DNA of the CDR3 is TGTGCCAGCAGCCAATTTATGGGCCCGTACGAGCAGTACTTC.

On this clone: A junction boundary mismatches the germline segment, possibly from a read error. The chain has TRBV5-4 and TRBJ2-1; D possibly uses TRBD1 or TRBD2 (5 bases each). This CDR3 contains 11 residues. CDR1 is SGHNT, CDR2 YYREEE, per germline (reference sequence). Here the CDR3 DNA reads TGTGCCAGCAGGTTGGGGACTGAGCAGTTCTTC. Protein: CASRLGTEQFF.

The chain combines TRBV30 with TRBJ2-3, with 9 nucleotides matching TRBD2. Germline V gene data show CDR1 as GTSNPN and CDR2 as SVGIG (reference sequence). The CDR3 length is 15 residues. The J segment lost 5 bases and the V segment lost 0 bases, leaving 6 bases of the junction unmatched. The DNA of the CDR3 is TGTGCCTGGAGTGTGGCGGGAGGGCCTCGAGATACGCAGTATTTT. Residues: CAWSVAGGPRDTQYF.

V is TRBV6-5 and J is TRBJ2-7, with 10 bases aligning to TRBD2. Germline V gene sequence: CDR1 MNHEY, CDR2 SVGAGI. The CDR3 totals 15 residues. V was clipped by 6 bases and J by 0 bases; unmatched bases: 5. CDR3 loop: CASSPGTSVSYEQYF. As DNA, the CDR3 is TGTGCCAGCAGCCCCGGGACTAGCGTCTCCTACGAGCAGTACTTC.

The CDR3 nucleotides are TGCGCCACAGAGGACAGGGGATACTATGGCTACACCTTC. Its protein product is CATEDRGYYGYTF. The rearrangement joins TRBV10-2 to TRBJ1-2, with TRBD1 matching 9 bases. V lost 10 bases and J lost 3; bases outside the gene matches: 6. In germline, CDR1 is WSHSY, CDR2 SAAADI. CDR3 size: 13 residues.

The V call is TRBV7-9, the J call TRBJ2-7; D uncertain. CDR3 size: 15 residues. The V end was cut by 4 bases, the J end by 1 base, with 14 bases between. The germline V gene encodes CDR1 SEHNR and CDR2 FQNEAQ (reference sequence). In nucleotides, the CDR3 is TGTGCCAGCAGCTCATTACTATCGGCGTCCTACGAGCAGTACTTC. Residues: CASSSLLSASYEQYF.

As concerns this clone: Distinct nucleotide sequences in the sample also encode this CDR3. The genes are TRBV5-4 and TRBJ2-7; TRBD2 agrees at 8 bases. The CDR3 spans 14 residues. CDR1 and CDR2 from the germline V gene are SGHNT and YYREEE (reference sequence). The junction had 1 base not matched to a gene; V was cut back by 2 bases and J by 0 bases. CDR3 residues: CASSFAGGSYEQYF. The CDR3 DNA reads as TGTGCCAGCAGCTTTGCGGGGGGCTCCTACGAGCAGTACTTC.

The chain uses TRBV2 and TRBJ2-3; possible D gene TRBD2, 7 bases. The CDR3 is 14 amino acids. Trimming cost V 4 bases and J 10 bases, with 18 bases left between them. Looked up from germline, CDR1 is SNHLY and CDR2 is FYNNEI. The CDR3 nucleotides are TGTGCCAGCAGTGGGGGGGCTAGCGGATCCGCGCAGTATTTT. Translated: CASSGGASGSAQYF.

This chain uses TRBV4-1 with TRBJ2-3, with 7 bases aligning to TRBD2. The germline V gene encodes CDR1 MGHRA and CDR2 YSYEKL. V gave up 0 bases and J gave up 11 bases; unmatched junction bases: 2. The CDR3 consists of 12 residues. CDR3 region: CASSQDREVQYF. The CDR3 coding sequence is TGCGCCAGCAGCCAAGATCGGGAGGTGCAGTATTTT.

The chain combines TRBV27 with TRBJ1-2; the D is unclear. Germline assignment: CDR1 MNHEY and CDR2 SMNVEV (reference sequence). V was trimmed by 10 bases and J by 7 bases, leaving 16 bases between them. The CDR3 loop spans 12 amino acids. The CDR3 loop is CATLTLTSGYTF. In DNA form, the CDR3 reads TGTGCCACCCTCACCCTGACCAGTGGCTACACCTTC.

This sequence joins TRBV10-3 and TRBJ2-1; D gene uncertain. Trimming took off 3 bases at V and 7 bases at J, with 7 bases between the two ends. This CDR3 is 12 amino acids long. Germline V gives CDR1 ENHRY, CDR2 SYGVKD. The CDR3 DNA sequence: TGTGCCATCAGTGACTACCGAAATGAGCAGTTCTTC. The encoded protein is CAISDYRNEQFF.

V usage is TRBV2 and J usage is TRBJ2-1; 8 positions agree with TRBD2. Germline values: CDR1 SNHLY, CDR2 FYNNEI. V shed 7 bases, J shed 7 bases, and the junction held 6 bases outside the gene matches. CDR3 size: 13 residues. The CDR3 is CASMSSGSNEQFF. CDR3 DNA sequence: TGTGCCAGCATGTCTAGCGGGTCAAATGAGCAGTTCTTC.

This chain joins TRBV7-2 and TRBJ2-7; D may match TRBD1 or TRBD2 (5 bases each). Trimming removed 3 bases from V and 7 bases from J, with 13 bases in between. This CDR3 has 13 residues. Looked up from germline, CDR1 is SGHTA and CDR2 is FQGNSA. DNA of the CDR3: TGTGCCAGCAGCTTCTTCGGGGCGCGGGAGCAGTACTTC. Protein product: CASSFFGAREQYF. The entire variable domain, with the rest obtained from reference TRBV7-2 and TRBJ2-7, is as follows: GAGVSQSPSNKVTEKGKDVELRCDPISGHTALYWYRQSLGQGLEFLIYFQGNSAPDKSGLPSDRFSAERTGGSVSTLTIQRTQQEDSAVYLCASSFFGAREQYFGPGTRLTVT.

Points on this clone: The junction differs from germline at one of its ends, possibly a read error. The rearrangement joins TRBV5-4 to TRBJ2-1; 12 bases align to TRBD2. The CDR3 runs to 15 residues. Germline-derived CDR1 and CDR2 are SGHNT and YYREEE (reference sequence). For the CDR3, the DNA is TGTGCCAGCAGTTCCCCAGGGAGGACTAGCGGGACTTCGATCTTC. The encoded protein is CASSSPGRTSGTSIF.

The rearrangement uses TRBV18 and TRBJ1-2; possibly TRBD1 for D (6 bases). V lost 3 bases and J 6 bases, leaving 14 bases between the germline ends. Germline V lookup: CDR1 KGHSH, CDR2 LQKENI. The CDR3 runs 14 residues. The CDR3 reads CASSPGTGTDGYTF. The CDR3 nucleotides are TGTGCCAGCTCACCTGGAACAGGGACGGATGGCTACACCTTC.

This rearrangement joins TRBV29-1 to TRBJ1-1; maybe TRBD1 (6 bases). Germline CDR1 reads SQVTM; CDR2 reads ANQGSEA. Trimming took off 5 bases at V and 1 base at J, with 14 bases between the two ends. CDR3 size: 14 residues. The CDR3 region is CSVSWGPTNTEAFF. The CDR3 nucleotides read TGCAGCGTTTCTTGGGGGCCCACGAACACTGAAGCTTTCTTT.